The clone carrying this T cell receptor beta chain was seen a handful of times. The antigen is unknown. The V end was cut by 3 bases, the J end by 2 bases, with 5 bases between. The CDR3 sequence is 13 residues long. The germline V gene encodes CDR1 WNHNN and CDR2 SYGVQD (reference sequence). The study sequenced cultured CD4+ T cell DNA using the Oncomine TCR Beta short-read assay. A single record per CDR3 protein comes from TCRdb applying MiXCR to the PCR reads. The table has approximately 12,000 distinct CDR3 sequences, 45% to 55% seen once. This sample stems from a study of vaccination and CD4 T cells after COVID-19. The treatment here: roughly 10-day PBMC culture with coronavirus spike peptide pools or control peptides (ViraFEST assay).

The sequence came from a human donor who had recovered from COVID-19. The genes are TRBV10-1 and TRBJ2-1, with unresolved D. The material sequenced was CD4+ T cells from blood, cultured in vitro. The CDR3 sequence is CASSERTYNEQFF. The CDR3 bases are TGCGCCAGCAGTGAAAGGACCTACAATGAGCAGTTCTTC.